The 14 T cell receptor beta chains below were found in one sample sequenced in a study of human T cells and chemical hapten exposure. TCRdb reprocessed the RACE reads via MiXCR and lists one record per CDR3 protein. The sample includes approximately 110,000 distinct CDR3 sequences, approximately 9.9% of them seen just once. Sample time point: patch test 1, 2 weeks after DPC sensitization. Treatment in this sample: therapeutic diphenylcyclopropenone sensitization with weekly scalp DPC. The starting material was whole blood, obtained in connection with sensitization to the hapten diphenylcyclopropenone (DPC). Receptor source: a woman between 35 and 50 years old with alopecia areata. Some clones in this sample may be carry-over from other donors' samples.

This clonotype has just a few counts. This chain joins TRBV30 and TRBJ2-4, with D possibly being TRBD1 (6 bases). Per the germline V gene, CDR1 is GTSNPN and CDR2 is SVGIG (reference sequence). The CDR3 runs to 15 residues. The germline V and J ends were trimmed by 5 bases and 0 bases, with 14 bases remaining between them. This CDR3 reads CAWGRGSLAKNIQYF. The DNA for the CDR3 is TGTGCCTGGGGTAGGGGGTCTCTAGCCAAAAACATTCAGTACTTC.

This clonotype was seen many times. This chain uses TRBV9 with TRBJ1-4; 8 bases match TRBD1. The V and J ends lost 0 bases and 5 bases, in that order; junction bases with no gene match: 3. The CDR3 covers 15 residues. Per germline, CDR1 SGDLS and CDR2 YYNGEE. The CDR3 nucleotides read TGTGCCAGCAGCGTAGGGGGACAGGTCAATGAAAAACTGTTTTTT. Its translation: CASSVGGQVNEKLFF.

There are many counts of this clonotype. The gene calls are TRBV11-2 and TRBJ2-1; TRBD1 aligns across 11 bases. Unmatched junction bases numbered 7, after V lost 5 bases and J lost 7 bases. CDR3 length: 15 residues. The germline CDR1 and CDR2 sequences are SGHAT and FQNNGV. The CDR3 coding sequence is TGTGCCAGCAGCCAGGGACAGGGGGGTCGGAATGAGCAGTTCTTC. It encodes CASSQGQGGRNEQFF.

This clonotype was counted a few times. The chain links TRBV6-5 to TRBJ2-7, with 11 bases fitting TRBD1. CDR1 and CDR2 (germline): MNHEY, SVGAGI. There are 13 residues in the CDR3. The V gene end was trimmed by 2 bases and the J gene end by 6 bases; junction bases not matched to a gene: 0. The CDR3 is CASSYGTGGEQYF. The CDR3 coding sequence is TGTGCCAGCAGTTACGGGACAGGGGGCGAGCAGTACTTC.

The table lists this clonotype with a few counts. The chain is built from TRBV6-1 and TRBJ1-2, with 9 bases fitting TRBD1. CDR1 and CDR2 (germline): MNHNS, SASEGT. The CDR3 loop spans 14 amino acids. The V segment lost 0 bases and the J segment 5 bases; nucleotides outside the gene matches: 1. CDR3 region: CASSEAGTGYGYTF. In DNA, the CDR3 is TGTGCCAGCAGTGAAGCCGGGACAGGGTATGGCTACACCTTC.

The sample holds a few counts of this clonotype. A junction end diverges from the germline sequence, so it may reflect a read error. DNA of the CDR3: TGCAGTGCTAGAGAACGGCTAGCGGGACCCAGCGGGGAGTTGTTTTTT. It codes for CSARERLAGPSGELFF. The genes are TRBV20-1 and TRBJ2-2; the match to TRBD2 covers 9 bases. CDR3 length: 16 amino acids. CDR1 and CDR2 (germline): DFQATT, SNEGSKA (reference sequence).

The table lists this clonotype with many counts. V and J are TRBV27 and TRBJ1-5, with 8 bases aligning to TRBD1. From germline, CDR1 is MNHEY and CDR2 SMNVEV (reference sequence). The V segment lost 8 bases and the J segment 5 bases; nucleotides outside the gene matches: 14. This CDR3 comprises 16 residues. The CDR3: CASGTGRAGWYQPQHF. CDR3 DNA: TGTGCCAGCGGGACAGGTCGGGCGGGATGGTATCAGCCCCAGCATTTT.

The rearrangement links TRBV4-3 to TRBJ2-1, with 14 positions matching TRBD2. The CDR3 contains 15 residues. With V trimmed by 0 bases and J by 13 bases, 5 bases remained unmatched. Looked up from germline, CDR1 is LGHNA and CDR2 is YSLEER. CDR3 region: CASSQDTTSGRDQFF. The CDR3 DNA sequence: TGCGCCAGCAGCCAAGACACGACTAGCGGGAGGGACCAGTTCTTC.

This clonotype was seen more than once but under ten times. V is TRBV7-9 and J is TRBJ1-4, with TRBD1 matching 7 bases. This CDR3 spans 16 amino acids. From germline, CDR1 is SEHNR and CDR2 FQNEAQ (reference sequence). V lost 5 bases to trimming and J lost 0 bases; unmatched junction nucleotides: 6. This CDR3 reads CASSIGTAPTNEKLFF. The CDR3 region has the DNA TGTGCCAGCAGCATCGGGACAGCTCCAACTAATGAAAAACTGTTTTTT. Full variable domain (rest looked up from reference TRBV7-9 and TRBJ1-4): DTGVSQNPRHKITKRGQNVTFRCDPISEHNRLYWYRQTLGQGPEFLTYFQNEAQLEKSRLLSDRFSAERPKGSFSTLEIQRTEQGDSAMYLCASSIGTAPTNEKLFFGSGTQLSVL.

This clonotype was picked up a small number of times. The chain recombines TRBV6-5 with TRBJ2-1, with D possibly matching TRBD2 (7 bases). The CDR3 consists of 16 residues. Trimming stripped 6 bases from V and 0 bases from J, with 15 bases between. CDR1 is MNHEY, CDR2 SVGAGI, per germline. The CDR3 sequence: CASSGGPRSSYNEQFF. CDR3 bases: TGTGCCAGCAGCGGGGGGCCCCGGAGCTCCTACAATGAGCAGTTCTTC.

The J gene is TRBJ2-1, the V gene TRBV29-1, with unresolved D. The CDR3 spans 11 residues. V lost 4 bases, J lost 9 bases, and 10 bases lay in between. Per the germline V gene, CDR1 is SQVTM and CDR2 is ANQGSEA. The CDR3 bases are TGCAGCGTTGGGGGTTTGGCTGAGCAGTTCTTC. It encodes CSVGGLAEQFF.

This clonotype came up a few times. The chain recombines TRBV30 with TRBJ1-1; a possible D gene is TRBD1 (5 bases). The germline CDR1 and CDR2 sequences are GTSNPN and SVGIG (reference sequence). The CDR3 sequence is 13 residues long. V was clipped by 2 bases and J by 6 bases, with 13 bases between them. Here the CDR3 DNA reads TGTGCCTGGAGTTCTGTCTGGGGGGCTGAAGCTTTCTTT. It specifies CAWSSVWGAEAFF.

Many counts were recorded for this clonotype. This chain connects TRBV4-3 to TRBJ2-1, with D unresolved. Per germline, CDR1 LGHNA and CDR2 YSLEER. This CDR3 has 13 amino acids. The V end was cut by 2 bases, the J end by 4 bases, with 6 bases between. The DNA of the CDR3 is TGCGCCAGCAGCCAACCGCCATACAATGAGCAGTTCTTC. This sequence encodes CASSQPPYNEQFF.

The rearrangement links TRBV29-1 to TRBJ2-1; D is unresolved. The CDR3 totals 12 residues. With 7 bases removed from V and 5 bases from J, the gap between germline ends came to 12 bases. Looked up from germline, CDR1 is SQVTM and CDR2 is ANQGSEA. CDR3 protein: CSALPGHNEQFF. CDR3 sequence (DNA): TGCAGCGCCCTGCCCGGGCACAATGAGCAGTTCTTC.